A selection of T cell receptor beta chains follows, all from one sample in a study of cytomegalovirus exposure and HLA in healthy donors. Generated by immunoSEQ multiplex PCR, the TCRdb table keeps only in-frame clones and is missing some. Among 90,000 or so clones listed, more than 70% were seen once. Sample: PBMCs. All receptors derive from a male donor in good health and CMV-seropositive. Each CDR3 is given with its conserved first and last residue. A D gene is named only where the DNA matches it firmly. Clone size, where shown, is once, few, many, or a class for clones that have expanded.

NA	TRBV9	TRBJ1-6	NA	CAHTDAGLDNSPLHF	TGTGCCCACACAGACGCGGGACTCGATAATTCACCCCTCCACTTT
NA	TRBV7-2	TRBJ2-6	NA	CASSPGVVSGANVLTF	TGTGCCAGCAGCCCGGGAGTTGTCTCTGGGGCCAACGTCCTGACTTTC
few	TRBV27	TRBJ1-2	NA	CASSLSTLRDRFHGYTF	TGTGCCAGCAGTTTATCTACTCTCAGGGATCGCTTCCATGGCTACACCTTC
NA	TRBV30	TRBJ2-7	TRBD2	CAWSASGSYEQYF	TGTGCCTGGAGCGCTAGCGGCTCCTACGAGCAGTACTTC
NA	TRBV5-4	TRBJ2-5	NA	CASSLRTYITSEETQYF	TGTGCCAGCAGCTTGCGGACTTACATCACGTCGGAAGAGACCCAGTACTTC
few	TRBV6-4	TRBJ2-5	NA	CASSDSSQVRGKETQYF	TGTGCCAGCAGTGACTCGTCCCAGGTAAGAGGGAAAGAGACCCAGTACTTC
once	TRBV18	TRBJ2-3	NA	CASSPGTLKTDTQYF	TGTGCCAGCTCACCGGGGACACTTAAGACGGATACGCAGTATTTT
NA	TRBV6-5	TRBJ2-1	NA	CASSRTVGSYNEQFF	TGTGCCAGCAGCCGGACAGTGGGGTCCTACAATGAGCAGTTCTTC
few	TRBV30	TRBJ1-5	NA	CAWDRGRDQPQHF	TGTGCCTGGGACCGGGGGAGAGATCAGCCCCAGCATTTT
NA	TRBV6-6	TRBJ2-4	TRBD1	CASSPDRENIQYF	TGTGCCAGCAGTCCTGACAGGGAGAACATTCAGTACTTC
NA	TRBV9	TRBJ2-7	TRBD1	CASSSQGSEQYF	TGTGCCAGCAGCTCACAGGGGAGCGAGCAGTACTTC
once	TRBV2	TRBJ2-5	NA	CASSDGTQYF	TGTGCCAGCAGTGACGGGACCCAGTACTTC
NA	TRBV19	TRBJ2-1	TRBD2	CASTGLAGYNEQFF	TGTGCCAGTACTGGACTAGCGGGGTACAATGAGCAGTTCTTC
NA	TRBV7-2	TRBJ2-1	NA	CASSLVPGQQFF	TGTGCCAGCAGCTTAGTCCCGGGTCAACAGTTCTTC
NA	TRBV12-5	TRBJ2-3	TRBD2	CASGPGTSGGNGTDTQYF	TGTGCTAGTGGCCCCGGGACTAGCGGGGGGAATGGCACAGATACGCAGTATTTT
NA	TRBV9	TRBJ1-1	NA	CASSVVARNVAEAFF	TGTGCCAGCAGCGTAGTAGCGCGGAATGTGGCTGAAGCTTTCTTT
NA	TRBV5-4	TRBJ2-7	NA	CASSLWQVYEQYF	TGTGCCAGCAGCTTGTGGCAGGTCTACGAGCAGTACTTC
NA	TRBV14	TRBJ2-7	TRBD1	CASSRGQGTYEQYF	TGTGCCAGCAGCCGTGGACAGGGAACCTACGAGCAGTACTTC
NA	TRBV6-5	TRBJ2-7	TRBD2	CASSYIIGLAVYEQYF	TGTGCCAGCAGTTACATAATCGGACTAGCGGTCTACGAGCAGTACTTC
NA	TRBV29-1	TRBJ2-1	NA	CSRGRGNINEQFF	TGCAGTCGCGGCAGGGGCAATATTAATGAGCAGTTCTTC
NA	TRBV19	TRBJ1-2	NA	CASSIVSPANYGYTF	TGTGCCAGTAGTATAGTTTCCCCCGCTAACTATGGCTACACCTTC
NA	TRBV6-5	TRBJ1-4	NA	CAAGGLTTNEKLFF	TGTGCCGCTGGGGGACTCACAACTAATGAAAAACTGTTTTTT
NA	TRBV28	TRBJ2-7	TRBD1	CASSLNLAGPRDREGEQYF	TGTGCCAGCAGTTTAAATCTCGCGGGGCCCCGGGACAGGGAGGGCGAGCAGTACTTC
NA	TRBV5-4	TRBJ2-5	NA	CASSFEGVQETQYF	TGTGCCAGCAGCTTCGAGGGAGTCCAGGAGACCCAGTACTTC
NA	TRBV6-1	TRBJ2-5	TRBD1	CASGRGRETQYF	TGTGCCAGCGGAAGGGGGCGGGAGACCCAGTACTTC
NA	TRBV30	TRBJ2-7	TRBD2	CAWRQRGLSSYEQYF	TGTGCCTGGAGGCAGCGGGGGCTAAGCTCCTACGAGCAGTACTTC
NA	TRBV28	TRBJ1-1	NA	CASSLRNSLGLGEAFF	TGTGCCAGCAGTCTTAGAAATTCGTTGGGGCTTGGTGAAGCTTTCTTT
NA	TRBV4-1	TRBJ1-5	TRBD1	CASSQVQGQGAIYQPQHF	TGCGCCAGCAGCCAAGTACAGGGACAGGGGGCGATCTATCAGCCCCAGCATTTT